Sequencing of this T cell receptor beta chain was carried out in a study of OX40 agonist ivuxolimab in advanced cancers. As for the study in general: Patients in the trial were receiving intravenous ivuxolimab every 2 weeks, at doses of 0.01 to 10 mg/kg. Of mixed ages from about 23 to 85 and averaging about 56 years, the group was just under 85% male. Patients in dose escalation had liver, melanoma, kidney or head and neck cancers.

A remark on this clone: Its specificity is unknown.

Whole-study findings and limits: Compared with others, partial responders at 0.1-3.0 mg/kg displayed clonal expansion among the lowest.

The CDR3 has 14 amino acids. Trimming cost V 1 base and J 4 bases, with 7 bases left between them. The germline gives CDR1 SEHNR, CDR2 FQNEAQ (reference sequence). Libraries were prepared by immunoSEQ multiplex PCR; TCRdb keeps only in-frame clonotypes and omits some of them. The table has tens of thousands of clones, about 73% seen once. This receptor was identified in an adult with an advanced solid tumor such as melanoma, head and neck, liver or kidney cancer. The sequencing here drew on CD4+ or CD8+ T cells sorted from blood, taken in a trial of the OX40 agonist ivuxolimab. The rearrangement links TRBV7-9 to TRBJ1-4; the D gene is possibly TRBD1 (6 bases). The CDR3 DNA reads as TGTGCCAGCAGCTTAGTAGGGGGTAATGAAAAACTGTTTTTT. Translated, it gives CASSLVGGNEKLFF.